Shown below are 30 T cell receptor beta chains from a single sample sequenced in a study of blood T cell repertoires in COVID-19 (TCRdb year 2020). Libraries came from the immunoSEQ multiplex PCR assay. The source is immuneACCESS, and TCRdb retained only in-frame sequences with V and J called. Part of the clones is not carried over; for the studies checked, unresolved V genes explain less than half of this, and the remainder is unexplained. This sample holds a few hundred thousand clones; roughly 88% were observed only once. The ten largest clones represent around 0.78% of the sample. Sequencing used peripheral blood. The receptors shown here come from a woman younger than 45 with acute or convalescent COVID-19.

The chain uses TRBV10-1 and TRBJ2-1; perhaps TRBD2 as D (6 bases). Per germline, CDR1 WNHNN and CDR2 SYGVQD (reference sequence). The germline V and J ends were trimmed by 4 bases and 7 bases, with 23 bases remaining between them. There are 17 residues in the CDR3. The CDR3 is CASSAVGIAVVGNEQFF. Here the CDR3 DNA reads TGCGCCAGCAGTGCCGTCGGAATAGCGGTAGTAGGGAATGAGCAGTTCTTC.

The V gene is TRBV2, the J gene TRBJ1-2; TRBD1 matches 9 bases. The CDR3 is 13 amino acids. J lost 8 bases, V lost 6 bases, and 7 bases had no gene match. Looked up from germline, CDR1 is SNHLY and CDR2 is FYNNEI. The CDR3 region has the DNA TGTGCCAGCAGCCCTAGGACAGGGGAGGGCTACACCTTC. Protein sequence: CASSPRTGEGYTF.

The chain recombines TRBV10-3 with TRBJ2-3; TRBD2 matches 14 bases. This CDR3 has 15 amino acids. In germline, CDR1 is ENHRY, CDR2 SYGVKD. Trimming took 4 bases from V and 5 from J; bases not matched to a gene: 2. CDR3 bases: TGTGCCATCAGTGGGACTAGCGGGGGGCAAGATACGCAGTATTTT. Its protein is CAISGTSGGQDTQYF.

This chain connects TRBV5-8 to TRBJ2-6; a possible D gene is TRBD1 (6 bases). This CDR3 contains 17 residues. V was clipped by 5 bases and J by 0 bases, with 15 bases between them. Germline CDR1 is SGHTS and CDR2 is YDEGEE. Written as DNA, the CDR3 is TGTGCCAGCAGACCCGGGACACCAAACTCTGGGGCCAACGTCCTGACTTTC. As protein: CASRPGTPNSGANVLTF.

The chain combines TRBV3-1 (or the pseudogene TRBV3-2) with TRBJ2-7, with 8 bases that match TRBD1. The CDR3 is 14 residues long. The germline gives CDR1 LGHDT, CDR2 YNNKEL (reference sequence). After removal of 7 bases from V and 3 bases from J, the junction contained 8 bases not matched to a gene. CDR3 coding DNA: TGTGCCAGCAACCAGGGGACAGGACTCTACGAGCAGTACTTC. This codes for CASNQGTGLYEQYF.

This clone came up a few times. The chain is built from TRBV7-9 and TRBJ2-7; the match to TRBD1 covers 7 bases. In germline, CDR1 is SEHNR, CDR2 FQNEAQ (reference sequence). The CDR3 runs 14 residues. Unmatched junction bases numbered 6, after V lost 3 bases and J lost 4 bases. The CDR3, as DNA: TGTGCCAGCAGCTTTGGGACAGCGAGTTACGAGCAGTACTTC. Amino acid sequence: CASSFGTASYEQYF.

This rearrangement joins TRBV18 to TRBJ1-4; a possible D gene is TRBD1 (6 bases). Between the trimmed V and J ends, which lost 3 bases and 0 bases, there was a span of 17 bases. Germline CDR1 is KGHSH and CDR2 is LQKENI. The CDR3 totals 18 residues. The CDR3 bases are TGTGCCAGCTCACCCGATCTCACAGGGTATGCAACTAATGAAAAACTGTTTTTT. Translation gives CASSPDLTGYATNEKLFF.

V gene TRBV7-3 combines with J gene TRBJ2-7, with 11 bases that match TRBD1. This CDR3 spans 15 amino acids. CDR1 and CDR2 (germline): SGHTA, FQGTGA. V lost 4 bases and J lost 5; bases outside the gene matches: 7. In DNA form, the CDR3 reads TGTGCCAGCAGCTCCCGGGACAGGGGGATCCACGAGCAGTACTTC. It yields the protein CASSSRDRGIHEQYF.

The chain carries TRBV5-1 and TRBJ1-4; 9 bases are shared with TRBD1. The CDR3 contains 13 residues. The germline gives CDR1 SGHRS, CDR2 YFSETQ. Losses at the gene ends were 3 bases for V and 8 bases for J; bases not matched to a gene: 2. The CDR3 DNA follows: TGCGCCAGCAGCTATGGACAGGGGGAAAAACTGTTTTTT. Protein: CASSYGQGEKLFF.

V gene TRBV3-1 (or the pseudogene TRBV3-2) combines with J gene TRBJ2-1; 15 bases agree with TRBD2. The CDR3 loop spans 18 amino acids. V dropped 3 bases and J dropped 2; count of bases not matched to a gene: 5. The germline V gene encodes CDR1 LGHDT and CDR2 YNNKEL (reference sequence). CDR3 residues: CASSQPGTSGRTYNEQFF. CDR3 nucleotide sequence: TGTGCCAGCAGCCAGCCGGGGACTAGCGGGAGGACCTACAATGAGCAGTTCTTC.

V is TRBV18 and J is TRBJ1-1; 8 bases align to TRBD1. With V trimmed by 0 bases and J by 0 bases, 3 bases remained unmatched. The CDR3 covers 16 residues. Germline values: CDR1 KGHSH, CDR2 LQKENI. The CDR3 DNA follows: TGTGCCAGCTCACCACCTAGACAGGGGATGAACACTGAAGCTTTCTTT. It is translated as CASSPPRQGMNTEAFF.

The chain combines TRBV29-1 with TRBJ1-2; TRBD1 agrees at 7 bases. The CDR3 contains 13 residues. The J segment lost 2 bases and the V segment lost 1 base, leaving 1 base of the junction unmatched. CDR1 is SQVTM and CDR2 is ANQGSEA in the germline V gene. The CDR3 reads CSVEVTGNYGYTF. The DNA for the CDR3 is TGCAGCGTTGAAGTGACAGGGAACTATGGCTACACCTTC.

This chain joins TRBV6-5 and TRBJ2-7; 7 nucleotides align to TRBD2. Per the germline V gene, CDR1 is MNHEY and CDR2 is SVGAGI. This CDR3 region has 16 residues. J lost 0 bases, V lost 0 bases, and 5 bases had no gene match. CDR3 residues: CASSYSPSGFSYEQYF. The CDR3 DNA reads TGTGCCAGCAGTTACTCTCCTAGCGGATTCTCCTACGAGCAGTACTTC.

This clone was detected ten times or more. The V gene is TRBV2, the J gene TRBJ2-1, with 10 nucleotides matching TRBD1. The CDR3 has 14 residues. V lost 7 bases and J lost 6; bases outside the gene matches: 6. Germline V gene data show CDR1 as SNHLY and CDR2 as FYNNEI. CDR3 region: CASKDRGFLNEQFF. CDR3 nucleotides: TGTGCCAGCAAGGACAGGGGGTTCCTCAATGAGCAGTTCTTC.

The V gene is TRBV3-1 (or the pseudogene TRBV3-2), the J gene TRBJ1-5, with D perhaps matching TRBD1 (6 bases). Deletions cut 5 bases from V and 0 bases from J, with 11 bases between. Germline V CDR1 and CDR2: LGHDT, YNNKEL (reference sequence). This CDR3 has 15 residues. Here the CDR3 DNA reads TGTGCCAGCAGCACAGACAGGAGTAGCAATCAGCCCCAGCATTTT. Translating gives CASSTDRSSNQPQHF.

V gene TRBV11-3 combines with J gene TRBJ1-1; D remains unclear. In germline, CDR1 is SGHNT, CDR2 YENEEA. Trimming took off 5 bases at V and 2 bases at J, with 9 bases between the two ends. The CDR3 length is 13 residues. The CDR3 loop reads CASSLRLNTEAFF. The CDR3 coding sequence is TGTGCCAGCAGCCTCCGACTTAACACTGAAGCTTTCTTT.

The chain uses TRBV7-9 and TRBJ2-7, with a possible D match to TRBD2 (6 bases). Looked up from germline, CDR1 is SEHNR and CDR2 is FQNEAQ (reference sequence). The CDR3 totals 15 residues. V was cut by 3 bases and J by 1 base, with 13 bases left in between. CDR3 DNA sequence: TGTGCCAGCAGCTTCCAGCGGGTCGGTTCCTACGAGCAGTACTTC. Protein product: CASSFQRVGSYEQYF.

CDR3 DNA sequence: TGTGCCAGCAGCCAAGGCGCATTTACAGGTCCCGACTTGAACACTGAAGCTTTCTTT. Translating it yields CASSQGAFTGPDLNTEAFF. This chain connects TRBV3-1 (or the pseudogene TRBV3-2) to TRBJ1-1; D perhaps matches TRBD1 (5 bases). Germline loops: CDR1 LGHDT, CDR2 YNNKEL (reference sequence). This CDR3 is built from 19 residues. The V and J ends lost 1 base and 0 bases respectively, with 21 bases between them.

This clone was observed a single time. This chain uses TRBV5-1 with TRBJ2-2, with D perhaps TRBD1 (6 bases). The germline gives CDR1 SGHRS, CDR2 YFSETQ. The CDR3 spans 14 residues. V was clipped by 3 bases and J by 5 bases, with 11 bases between them. The CDR3 sequence: CASSWDTGTGELFF. The CDR3 nucleotides read TGCGCCAGCAGCTGGGATACAGGGACCGGGGAGCTGTTTTTT.

This rearrangement joins TRBV27 to TRBJ2-1, with a weak D call TRBD1 (6 bases). V was shortened by 3 bases and J by 2 bases, with 11 bases between the two germline ends. This CDR3 has 15 residues. Germline values: CDR1 MNHEY, CDR2 SMNVEV (reference sequence). The CDR3 DNA reads as TGTGCCAGCAGTTTTTCGGGACAAGCCTACAATGAGCAGTTCTTC. Encoded protein: CASSFSGQAYNEQFF.

The J gene is TRBJ1-1, the V gene TRBV27, with 7 bases matching TRBD1. Germline CDR1 is MNHEY and CDR2 is SMNVEV (reference sequence). This CDR3 comprises 12 residues. V gave up 3 bases and J gave up 8 bases; unmatched junction bases: 3. The CDR3 protein is CASSFPGGEAFF. The CDR3, as DNA: TGTGCCAGCAGTTTTCCAGGGGGAGAAGCTTTCTTT.

The J gene is TRBJ2-7, the V gene TRBV15, with a weak D call TRBD2 (5 bases). This CDR3 region has 16 residues. The germline V and J ends were trimmed by 5 bases and 0 bases, with 17 bases remaining between them. CDR1 is LNHNV, CDR2 YYDKDF, per germline (reference sequence). The CDR3 region is CATSGRGTTFSYEQYF. CDR3 coding DNA: TGTGCCACCAGCGGACGGGGAACCACCTTCTCCTACGAGCAGTACTTC.

The chain employs TRBV9 and TRBJ2-7, with D uncertain. The CDR3 is 15 amino acids. Trimming cost V 0 bases and J 2 bases, with 12 bases left between them. The germline V gene has CDR1 SGDLS and CDR2 YYNGEE. CDR3 nucleotides: TGTGCCAGCAGCGTAGATGGTACGGAGACCTACGAGCAGTACTTC. This encodes CASSVDGTETYEQYF.

V gene TRBV6-6 combines with J gene TRBJ2-7, with D tentatively TRBD2 (5 bases). V was shortened by 7 bases and J by 3 bases, with 16 bases between the two germline ends. Germline V gene sequence: CDR1 MNHNY, CDR2 SVGAGI (reference sequence). The CDR3 is 14 residues long. The CDR3 loop reads CASIRGLAHYEQYF. The CDR3 DNA reads TGTGCCAGCATCCGTGGCCTAGCCCACTACGAGCAGTACTTC.

CDR3 in DNA: TGTGCCAGCAGCTTAACTCACCGGGTCGGGTATTTT. The encoded protein is CASSLTHRVGYF. The chain carries TRBV5-8 and TRBJ2-3; D unresolved. Germline CDR1 reads SGHTS; CDR2 reads YDEGEE. The CDR3 has 12 amino acids. V was shortened by 2 bases and J by 14 bases, with 15 bases between the two germline ends.

The chain recombines TRBV29-1 with TRBJ1-2; 10 bases are a match to TRBD1. Germline CDR1 is SQVTM and CDR2 is ANQGSEA. CDR3 length: 14 residues. Trimming cost V 2 bases and J 6 bases; bases outside gene matches: 6. The CDR3 region is CSVERGQGFNGYTF. The CDR3 DNA is TGCAGCGTTGAAAGGGGACAGGGGTTCAATGGCTACACCTTC.

The chain links TRBV5-6 to TRBJ1-4; TRBD1 might be the D (5 bases). Per germline, CDR1 SGHDT and CDR2 YYEEEE. V lost 0 bases and J lost 7, with 13 bases in between. There are 15 residues in the CDR3. The CDR3 region is CASSLAGQGGEKLFF. CDR3 DNA sequence: TGTGCCAGCAGCTTGGCGGGGCAGGGAGGTGAAAAACTGTTTTTT.

This chain connects TRBV10-1 to TRBJ2-1; TRBD2 matches at 11 bases. This CDR3 has 15 residues. J lost 7 bases, V lost 4 bases, and 6 bases had no gene match. Germline CDR1 WNHNN, CDR2 SYGVQD (reference sequence). CDR3 sequence: CASSVLASGRNEQFF. In nucleotides, the CDR3 is TGCGCCAGCAGTGTACTTGCTAGCGGGAGGAATGAGCAGTTCTTC.

This clone was detected a few times. The chain couples TRBV9 to TRBJ1-2, with D possibly TRBD1 on 5 matching bases. Trimming left V 3 bases short and J 7 bases short, with 22 bases between. The CDR3 loop spans 16 amino acids. Germline assignment: CDR1 SGDLS and CDR2 YYNGEE. The CDR3 sequence is CASSAHPQVAGRGYTF. CDR3 nucleotide sequence: TGTGCCAGCAGCGCACACCCACAGGTGGCCGGGCGTGGCTACACCTTC.

The chain couples TRBV27 to TRBJ2-7; TRBD1 might be the D (6 bases). The CDR3 loop spans 14 amino acids. Germline V lookup: CDR1 MNHEY, CDR2 SMNVEV (reference sequence). Trimming removed 5 bases at V and 2 bases at J, with 13 bases between. The CDR3 nucleotides read TGTGCCAGCAGTCCGGACAGAGTTACCTACGAGCAGTACTTC. It encodes CASSPDRVTYEQYF.